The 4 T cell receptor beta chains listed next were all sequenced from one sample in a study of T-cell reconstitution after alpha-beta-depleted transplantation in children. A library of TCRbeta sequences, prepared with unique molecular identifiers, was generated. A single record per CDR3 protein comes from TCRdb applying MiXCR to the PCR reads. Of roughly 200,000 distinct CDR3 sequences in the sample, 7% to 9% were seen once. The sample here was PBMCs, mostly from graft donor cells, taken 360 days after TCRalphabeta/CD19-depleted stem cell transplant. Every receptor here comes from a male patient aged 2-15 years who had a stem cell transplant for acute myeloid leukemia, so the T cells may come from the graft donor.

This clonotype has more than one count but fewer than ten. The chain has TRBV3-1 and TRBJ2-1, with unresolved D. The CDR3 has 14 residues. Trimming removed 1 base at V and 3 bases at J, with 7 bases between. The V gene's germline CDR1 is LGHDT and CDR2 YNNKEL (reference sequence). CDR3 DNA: TGTGCCAGCAGCCAAGGCGCTAACTACAATGAGCAGTTCTTC. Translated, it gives CASSQGANYNEQFF.

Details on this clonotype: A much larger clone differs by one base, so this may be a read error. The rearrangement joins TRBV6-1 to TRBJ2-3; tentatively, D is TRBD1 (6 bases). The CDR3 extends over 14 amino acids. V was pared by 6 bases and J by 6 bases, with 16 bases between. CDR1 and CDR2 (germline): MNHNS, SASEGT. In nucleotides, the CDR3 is TGTGCCAGCAGCCGGGACAAGGGGCTCGATACGCAGTATTTT. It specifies CASSRDKGLDTQYF.

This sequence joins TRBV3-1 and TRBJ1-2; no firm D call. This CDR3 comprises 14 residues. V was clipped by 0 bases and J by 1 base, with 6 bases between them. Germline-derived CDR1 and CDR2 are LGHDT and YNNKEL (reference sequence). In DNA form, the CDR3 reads TGTGCCAGCAGCCAAGAAGGGTTTAACTATGGCTACACCTTC. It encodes CASSQEGFNYGYTF.

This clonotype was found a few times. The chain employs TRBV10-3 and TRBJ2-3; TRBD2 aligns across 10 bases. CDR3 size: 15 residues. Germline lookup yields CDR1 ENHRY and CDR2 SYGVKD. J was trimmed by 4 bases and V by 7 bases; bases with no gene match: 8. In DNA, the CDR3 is TGTGCCATCACGCCCAGCGGGGGGGCCGCAGATACGCAGTATTTT. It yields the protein CAITPSGGAADTQYF.